The clone carrying this TCR beta chain was counted once. Methods used by the authors: The assay estimated nucleated cells by amplifying reference gene primers. Data came from immunoSEQ multiplex PCR; TCRdb stores just in-frame clones and leaves some out. Clone size and the V and J calls come from that table; the DNA yielded D and trimming. This sample yields 200,000 to 300,000 clones, of which roughly 86% are seen a single time; around 0.7% belongs to the top ten. This entry is derived from a study of blood T cell repertoires in COVID-19. Study background: Nucleic acid was either cDNA or gDNA, and it came from T cells, B-cell-depleted T cells, or PBMCs.

The CDR3 length is 16 residues. Looked up from germline, CDR1 is LGHNA and CDR2 is YSLEER. V shed 1 base and J 4 bases; nucleotides not matched to a gene: 9. This clonotype was obtained from a human donor in a cohort sampled during active COVID-19. The chain recombines TRBV4-3 with TRBJ2-7; 8 positions agree with TRBD1. Source material: peripheral blood. CDR3 in amino acids: CASSQAPGQGIYEQYF. The DNA of the CDR3 is TGCGCCAGCAGCCAAGCCCCAGGACAGGGTATTTACGAGCAGTACTTC.